Below, 25 T cell receptor beta chains from the same sample are listed, as sequenced in a study of T cell responses to AZD1222 COVID-19 vaccine. The repertoire was sequenced with immunoSEQ multiplex PCR; TCRdb's copy has only in-frame clones and lacks some. The table has about 86,000 clones, roughly 90% seen once. The source material was peripheral blood, sampled 28 days after the second AZD1222 dose. The origin of the receptors is an adult who received the AZD1222 COVID-19 vaccine.

V and J are TRBV5-4 and TRBJ2-2; 7 nucleotides match TRBD1. Trimming cost V 2 bases and J 1 base; bases outside gene matches: 2. This CDR3 region has 15 residues. CDR1 is SGHNT, CDR2 YYREEE, per germline (reference sequence). The CDR3 DNA sequence: TGTGCCAGCAGCTTTCGACAGGGGAACACCGGGGAGCTGTTTTTT. Translation: CASSFRQGNTGELFF.

J is TRBJ2-5 and V is TRBV2; 8 positions match TRBD1. With V trimmed by 5 bases and J by 3 bases, 2 bases remained unmatched. This CDR3 has 13 residues. The germline gives CDR1 SNHLY, CDR2 FYNNEI. CDR3 sequence reads: CASSRTGKETQYF. CDR3 DNA sequence: TGTGCCAGCAGTCGGACAGGGAAAGAGACCCAGTACTTC. Variable domain in full (rest from reference TRBV2 and TRBJ2-5): EPEVTQTPSHQVTQMGQEVILRCVPISNHLYFYWYRQILGQKVEFLVSFYNNEISEKSEIFDDQFSVERPDGSNFTLKIRSTKLEDSAMYFCASSRTGKETQYFGPGTRLLVL.

V gene TRBV2 combines with J gene TRBJ1-2; a possible D gene is TRBD1 (5 bases). Between the trimmed V and J ends, which lost 6 bases and 8 bases, there was a span of 13 bases. This CDR3 spans 12 amino acids. CDR1 and CDR2 from the germline V gene are SNHLY and FYNNEI. For the CDR3, the DNA is TGTGCCAGCAGGGGGAGGGGAACGGGCTACACCTTC. It specifies CASRGRGTGYTF.

This sequence joins TRBV6-5 and TRBJ2-1; D possibly uses TRBD1 or TRBD2 (5 bases each). Between the trimmed V and J ends, which lost 5 bases and 8 bases, there was a span of 19 bases. CDR1 is MNHEY and CDR2 is SVGAGI in the germline V gene. The CDR3 sequence is 15 residues long. CDR3 sequence: CASSIGTARNDEQFF. The CDR3 bases are TGTGCCAGCAGTATTGGGACCGCTAGAAACGATGAGCAGTTCTTC.

The rearrangement joins TRBV7-9 to TRBJ1-4, with D hard to call. The CDR3 has 14 residues. Germline CDR1 reads SEHNR; CDR2 reads FQNEAQ (reference sequence). Trimming stripped 4 bases from V and 7 bases from J, with 13 bases between. The CDR3 loop is CASSSLGFGEKLFF. CDR3 coding DNA: TGTGCCAGCAGCTCGCTAGGTTTCGGTGAAAAACTGTTTTTT.

The rearrangement joins TRBV7-9 to TRBJ1-5; 7 bases line up with TRBD1. From germline, CDR1 is SEHNR and CDR2 FQNEAQ (reference sequence). CDR3 size: 18 residues. V lost 5 bases to trimming and J lost 0 bases; unmatched junction nucleotides: 13. The CDR3 DNA reads as TGTGCCAGCAGCGACATCGGGACAGAGATTTATAGCAATCAGCCCCAGCATTTT. Its translation: CASSDIGTEIYSNQPQHF.

This clone was seen a single time. This chain connects TRBV5-3 to TRBJ2-1; D possibly matches TRBD1 or TRBD2 (5 bases each). TRBV5-3 is noted as an ORF with a role that remains uncertain. CDR3 length: 17 amino acids. V was pared by 4 bases and J by 0 bases, with 17 bases between. CDR3 nucleotides: TGTGCCAGAAGCCCGGGGCTTTGGATGAGCTCCTACAATGAGCAGTTCTTC. Protein product: CARSPGLWMSSYNEQFF.

The chain combines TRBV3-1 (or the pseudogene TRBV3-2) with TRBJ2-3; D tentatively fits TRBD1 or TRBD2 (5 bases each). The CDR3 consists of 17 residues. Trimming removed 4 bases at V and 2 bases at J, with 19 bases between. CDR1 is LGHDT and CDR2 is YNNKEL in the germline V gene (reference sequence). CDR3 nucleotides: TGTGCCAGCAGCCTTATGCGTTGGGGGTCGAACACAGATACGCAGTATTTT. Its protein product is CASSLMRWGSNTDTQYF.

V usage is TRBV2 and J usage is TRBJ1-2; D remains unclear. Germline CDR1 and CDR2: SNHLY and FYNNEI. There are 15 residues in the CDR3. The V end lost 2 bases, the J end lost 2 bases, and 12 bases lay between the germline ends. The CDR3, as DNA: TGTGCCAGCAGTGAATACTATCAGGCCAACTATGGCTACACCTTC. Its translation: CASSEYYQANYGYTF.

The chain recombines TRBV30 with TRBJ2-1; D remains unclear. The V gene lost 3 bases and the J gene lost 8 bases, with 14 bases spanning the gap. The germline CDR1 and CDR2 sequences are GTSNPN and SVGIG (reference sequence). This CDR3 comprises 13 residues. CDR3 protein: CAWSDWQVHEQFF. CDR3 bases: TGTGCCTGGAGCGACTGGCAGGTCCATGAGCAGTTCTTC.

The CDR3 loop is CASSLVWWRSNQPQHF. The CDR3 region has the DNA TGTGCCAGCAGCTTAGTCTGGTGGAGGAGCAATCAGCCCCAGCATTTT. The chain couples TRBV7-8 to TRBJ1-5; D uncertain. The CDR3 has 16 residues. The V and J ends lost 1 base and 1 base respectively, with 11 bases between them. Germline values: CDR1 SGHVS, CDR2 FQNEAQ.

V and J are TRBV7-9 and TRBJ2-1, with a possible D match to TRBD1 (7 bases). V was trimmed by 5 bases and J by 5 bases, leaving 19 bases between them. Germline V gene lookup returns CDR1 SEHNR and CDR2 FQNEAQ (reference sequence). This CDR3 region has 16 residues. The CDR3 nucleotides read TGTGCCAGCAGCGCCCAGCTATCAGGGGGGAACAATGAGCAGTTCTTC. Translated, it gives CASSAQLSGGNNEQFF.

The chain uses TRBV7-2 and TRBJ2-1; D not certain. V lost 1 base and J lost 7, with 17 bases in between. The CDR3 runs 16 residues. In germline, CDR1 is SGHTA, CDR2 FQGNSA. The chain's CDR3 is CASSLVSTPPGNEQFF. As DNA, the CDR3 is TGTGCCAGCAGCTTAGTAAGTACACCCCCCGGGAATGAGCAGTTCTTC.

The chain joins TRBV5-4 to TRBJ2-5; 13 bases align to TRBD2. With V trimmed by 2 bases and J by 3 bases, 1 base remained unmatched. CDR1 and CDR2 (germline): SGHNT, YYREEE (reference sequence). CDR3 length equals 15 residues. The CDR3 bases are TGTGCCAGCAGCTTAGGGACTAGCGGGAAAGAGACCCAGTACTTC. Translation: CASSLGTSGKETQYF.

The J gene is TRBJ1-6, the V gene TRBV6-1; D is uncertain. V lost 2 bases to trimming and J lost 14 bases, with 16 bases between them. Per germline, CDR1 MNHNS and CDR2 SASEGT. This CDR3 is built from 14 residues. CDR3 nucleotide sequence: TGTGCCAGCAGTGAAATAAGGGAAACCCTTTCCCTCCACTTT. It specifies CASSEIRETLSLHF.

J is TRBJ2-7 and V is TRBV28; D may correspond to TRBD1 or TRBD2 (5 bases each). This CDR3 has 15 residues. V lost 3 bases and J 3 bases, leaving 15 bases between the germline ends. The germline V gene has CDR1 MDHEN and CDR2 SYDVKM. The CDR3 DNA follows: TGTGCCAGCAGTTTTTCCCCCGGGGCCAACTACGAGCAGTACTTC. Its protein product is CASSFSPGANYEQYF.

This chain joins TRBV10-3 and TRBJ2-6, with D perhaps TRBD1 (6 bases). This CDR3 spans 16 amino acids. The V gene lost 2 bases and the J gene lost 2 bases, with 10 bases spanning the gap. Looked up from germline, CDR1 is ENHRY and CDR2 is SYGVKD. The CDR3: CAISEAGGAGANVLTF. As DNA, the CDR3 is TGTGCCATCAGTGAGGCTGGGGGCGCTGGGGCCAACGTCCTGACTTTC.

The J gene is TRBJ2-1, the V gene TRBV14, with D unclear. The CDR3 is made up of 16 amino acids. V lost 0 bases to trimming and J lost 3 bases, with 12 bases between them. Germline V CDR1 and CDR2: SGHDN, FVKESK. The CDR3 bases are TGTGCCAGCAGCCAAGATCCGCAACTGAACTACAATGAGCAGTTCTTC. Its translation is CASSQDPQLNYNEQFF.

The chain has TRBV28 and TRBJ2-1, with 7 bases identical to TRBD2. This CDR3 contains 14 residues. Unmatched junction bases numbered 6, after V lost 5 bases and J lost 5 bases. The germline gives CDR1 MDHEN, CDR2 SYDVKM. The CDR3 here is CASSPRTRHNEQFF. The DNA of the CDR3 is TGTGCCAGCAGTCCCCGGACTAGACACAATGAGCAGTTCTTC.

The genes are TRBV5-1 and TRBJ1-6; TRBD1 is a possible D gene (5 bases). Trimming pared 0 bases from V and 9 bases from J, leaving 13 bases between. Germline CDR1 SGHRS, CDR2 YFSETQ. The CDR3 spans 15 residues. CDR3 amino acids: CASSLAGREISPLHF. CDR3 nucleotide sequence: TGCGCCAGCAGCTTGGCCGGCAGGGAGATTTCACCCCTCCACTTT. Using reference TRBV5-1 and TRBJ1-6 for the parts outside the CDR3, the full variable domain is KAGVTQTPRYLIKTRGQQVTLSCSPISGHRSVSWYQQTPGQGLQFLFEYFSETQRNKGNFPGRFSGRQFSNSRSEMNVSTLELGDSALYLCASSLAGREISPLHFGNGTRLTVT.

The J gene is TRBJ1-2, the V gene TRBV5-4; a possible D gene is TRBD1 (5 bases). The CDR3 is 16 residues long. Germline-derived CDR1 and CDR2 are SGHNT and YYREEE (reference sequence). V gave up 3 bases and J gave up 6 bases, with 21 bases separating them. CDR3 amino acids: CASSSGGGSADHGYTF. The CDR3 DNA sequence: TGTGCCAGCAGCTCGGGTGGGGGTTCGGCCGATCATGGCTACACCTTC.

V is TRBV21-1 and J is TRBJ2-7; the table's D call, TRBD1, was not checked against the DNA. TRBV21-1 is a pseudogene segment. The CDR3 totals 14 residues. The CDR3 DNA is TGTGCCAGCATAATTTCGGACAGGCTCCACGAGCAGTACGTC. It translates to CASIISDRLHEQYV.

This clone has a single count. V is TRBV7-9 and J is TRBJ2-3; no firm D call. The V gene lost 2 bases and the J gene lost 0 bases, with 12 bases spanning the gap. CDR3 length equals 16 residues. Germline V gene data show CDR1 as SEHNR and CDR2 as FQNEAQ (reference sequence). CDR3 loop: CASSLILGSSTDTQYF. In DNA form, the CDR3 reads TGTGCCAGCAGCTTAATATTAGGGTCAAGCACAGATACGCAGTATTTT.

The chain employs TRBV15 and TRBJ1-5; 7 nucleotides match TRBD1. The CDR3 has 15 residues. V gave up 3 bases and J gave up 3 bases; unmatched junction bases: 5. Germline V gene lookup returns CDR1 LNHNV and CDR2 YYDKDF (reference sequence). CDR3 region: CATSREDRVNQPQHF. Written as DNA, the CDR3 is TGTGCCACCAGCAGGGAAGACAGGGTCAATCAGCCCCAGCATTTT. Together with reference TRBV15 and TRBJ1-5, the CDR3 gives the full variable domain: DAMVIQNPRYQVTQFGKPVTLSCSQTLNHNVMYWYQQKSSQAPKLLFHYYDKDFNNEADTPDNFQSRRPNTSFCFLDIRSPGLGDTAMYLCATSREDRVNQPQHFGDGTRLSIL.

This clone was recorded only once. The chain uses TRBV4-3 and TRBJ1-4; no firm D call. This CDR3 contains 17 residues. V was clipped by 0 bases and J by 0 bases, with 11 bases between them. CDR1 is LGHNA, CDR2 YSLEER, per germline. The CDR3 region is CASSQDLAAATNEKLFF. The CDR3 DNA sequence: TGCGCCAGCAGCCAAGATCTGGCTGCTGCAACTAATGAAAAACTGTTTTTT.